The next 10 T cell receptor beta chains were all read from a single sample in a study of CD8 T cells in Susac syndrome. An input of roughly 0.5 to 1 ug of RNA was subjected to reverse transcription using random hexamers. One entry per CDR3 protein results from TCRdb running MiXCR on the immunoSEQ multiplex PCR reads. The data hold fewer than 250,000 distinct CDR3 sequences, with 92% observed a single time. The specimen was CD8+ T cells from PBMCs. These receptors originate from a human donor with multiple sclerosis.

This clonotype is a singleton in its sample. Here the CDR3 reads CASSYSPGPISPLHF. CDR3 coding DNA: TGTGCCAGCAGTTACTCGCCAGGTCCAATCTCACCCCTCCACTTT. This rearrangement joins TRBV6-6 to TRBJ1-6; unclear D gene. V was trimmed by 0 bases and J by 10 bases, leaving 13 bases between them. The germline gives CDR1 MNHNY, CDR2 SVGAGI (reference sequence). There are 15 residues in the CDR3.

The chain combines TRBV5-1 with TRBJ2-4; 9 bases are shared with TRBD1. The CDR3 totals 18 residues. Germline loops: CDR1 SGHRS, CDR2 YFSETQ. J was trimmed by 1 base and V by 5 bases; bases with no gene match: 13. The CDR3 sequence: CASRPVDRGESAKNIQYF. The CDR3 nucleotides read TGCGCCAGCAGGCCCGTGGACAGGGGAGAGAGTGCCAAAAACATTCAGTACTTC.

This clonotype showed up just once. The chain has TRBV27 and TRBJ1-2, with D unclear. Germline loops: CDR1 MNHEY, CDR2 SMNVEV (reference sequence). This CDR3 spans 14 amino acids. V lost 6 bases and J lost 7, with 18 bases in between. The CDR3 DNA reads as TGTGCCAGCAGCCACCTGGCCTCAGCTGGTGGCTACACCTTC. Translated, it gives CASSHLASAGGYTF.

V is TRBV20-1 and J is TRBJ2-5; unclear D gene. Trimming removed 7 bases at V and 4 bases at J, with 13 bases between. The length of the CDR3 is 12 residues. Germline V gene lookup returns CDR1 DFQATT and CDR2 SNEGSKA (reference sequence). CDR3 in DNA: TGCAGTGGCCTGGTTTTGGGAGAGACCCAGTACTTC. It is translated as CSGLVLGETQYF.

This chain links TRBV9 with TRBJ2-3; 8 bases agree with TRBD1. The germline CDR1 and CDR2 sequences are SGDLS and YYNGEE. The CDR3 has 14 residues. V was clipped by 2 bases and J by 6 bases; unmatched bases: 5. This CDR3 is CASSVQGARDTQYF. CDR3 DNA sequence: TGTGCCAGCAGCGTGCAGGGGGCGCGGGATACGCAGTATTTT.

The chain uses TRBV25-1 and TRBJ2-5; D is possibly TRBD1 or TRBD2 (5 bases each). CDR1 MGHDK and CDR2 SYGVNS come from the germline V gene. V was pared by 2 bases and J by 7 bases, with 14 bases between. CDR3 length: 14 residues. CDR3 sequence: CASSERGQRGTQYF. Here the CDR3 DNA reads TGTGCCAGCAGTGAACGGGGCCAGAGGGGGACCCAGTACTTC. Supplemented by reference TRBV25-1 and TRBJ2-5, the full variable domain reads EADIYQTPRYLVIGTGKKITLECSQTMGHDKMYWYQQDPGMELHLIHYSYGVNSTEKGDLSSESTVSRIRTEHFPLTLESARPSHTSQYLCASSERGQRGTQYFGPGTRLLVL.

This chain links TRBV7-9 with TRBJ2-7, with 8 nucleotides matching TRBD1. Unmatched junction bases numbered 5, after V lost 1 base and J lost 6 bases. Germline assignment: CDR1 SEHNR and CDR2 FQNEAQ (reference sequence). The CDR3 is 14 residues long. The CDR3 spells CASSLGRGRGEQYF. CDR3 nucleotides: TGTGCCAGCAGCTTAGGCAGGGGGCGCGGCGAGCAGTACTTC. The full variable domain, its missing parts supplied by reference TRBV7-9 and TRBJ2-7, is DTGVSQNPRHKITKRGQNVTFRCDPISEHNRLYWYRQTLGQGPEFLTYFQNEAQLEKSRLLSDRFSAERPKGSFSTLEIQRTEQGDSAMYLCASSLGRGRGEQYFGPGTRLTVT.

The V and J genes are TRBV13 and TRBJ2-1; 14 bases match TRBD2. Germline CDR1 and CDR2: PRHDT and FYEKMQ (reference sequence). The length of the CDR3 is 14 residues. Trimming at V came to 5 bases and at J to 12 bases, leaving 6 bases not matched to a gene. The CDR3 region has the DNA TGTGCCAGCAGCCCCGGGACTAGCGGGAGAGGGCAGTTCTTC. It codes for CASSPGTSGRGQFF.

This clonotype occurred a few times. The genes are TRBV19 and TRBJ2-1, with D possibly matching TRBD1 (5 bases). In germline, CDR1 is LNHDA, CDR2 SQIVND (reference sequence). This CDR3 contains 14 residues. The V gene lost 6 bases and the J gene lost 0 bases, with 9 bases spanning the gap. CDR3 sequence: CASSLTASYNEQFF. Written as DNA, the CDR3 is TGTGCCAGTAGCCTGACAGCCTCCTACAATGAGCAGTTCTTC.

V is TRBV29-1 and J is TRBJ1-2, with 9 positions matching TRBD1. The CDR3 length is 14 residues. Per the germline V gene, CDR1 is SQVTM and CDR2 is ANQGSEA. J lost 2 bases, V lost 4 bases, and 5 bases had no gene match. In DNA form, the CDR3 reads TGCAGCGTTGTGGGGACAGGGATCAACTATGGCTACACCTTC. Translated, it gives CSVVGTGINYGYTF. Combining the CDR3 with reference TRBV29-1 and TRBJ1-2 gives the whole variable domain SAVISQKPSRDICQRGTSLTIQCQVDSQVTMMFWYRQQPGQSLTLIATANQGSEATYESGFVIDKFPISRPNLTFSTLTVSNMSPEDSSIYLCSVVGTGINYGYTFGSGTRLTVV.